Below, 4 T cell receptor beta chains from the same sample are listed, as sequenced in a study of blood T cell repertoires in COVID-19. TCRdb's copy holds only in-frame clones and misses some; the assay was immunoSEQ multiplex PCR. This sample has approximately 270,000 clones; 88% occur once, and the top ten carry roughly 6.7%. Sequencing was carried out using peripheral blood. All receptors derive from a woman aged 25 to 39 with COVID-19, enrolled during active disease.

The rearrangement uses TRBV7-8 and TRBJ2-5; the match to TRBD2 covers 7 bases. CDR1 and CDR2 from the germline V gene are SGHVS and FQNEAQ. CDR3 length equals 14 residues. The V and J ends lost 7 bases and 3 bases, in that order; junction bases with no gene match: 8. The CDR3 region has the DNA TGTGCCAGCACCTCCATGGGGGGGGAAGAGACCCAGTACTTC. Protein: CASTSMGGEETQYF.

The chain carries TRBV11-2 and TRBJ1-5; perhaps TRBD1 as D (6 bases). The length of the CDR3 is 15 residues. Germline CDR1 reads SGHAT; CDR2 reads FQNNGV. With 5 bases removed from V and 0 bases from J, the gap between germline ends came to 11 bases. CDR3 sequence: CASSRQADSNQPQHF. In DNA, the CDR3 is TGTGCCAGCAGCCGACAGGCAGATAGCAATCAGCCCCAGCATTTT. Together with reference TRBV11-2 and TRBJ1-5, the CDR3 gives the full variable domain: EAGVAQSPRYKIIEKRQSVAFWCNPISGHATLYWYQQILGQGPKLLIQFQNNGVVDDSQLPKDRFSAERLKGVDSTLKIQPAKLEDSAVYLCASSRQADSNQPQHFGDGTRLSIL.

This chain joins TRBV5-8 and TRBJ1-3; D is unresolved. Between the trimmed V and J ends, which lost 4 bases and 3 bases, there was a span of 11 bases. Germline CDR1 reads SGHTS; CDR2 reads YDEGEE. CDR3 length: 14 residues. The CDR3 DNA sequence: TGTGCCAGCAGCATCGAGGTTATTGGAAACACCATATATTTT. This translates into CASSIEVIGNTIYF.

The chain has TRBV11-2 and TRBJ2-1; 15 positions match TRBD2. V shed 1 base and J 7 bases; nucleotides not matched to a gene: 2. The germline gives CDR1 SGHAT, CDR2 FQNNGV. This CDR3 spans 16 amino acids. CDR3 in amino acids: CASSLGTSGGANEQFF. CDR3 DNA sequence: TGTGCCAGCAGCTTAGGGACTAGCGGGGGGGCGAATGAGCAGTTCTTC.